Listed below are T cell receptor beta chains from one sample, sequenced in a study of blood T cell repertoires in COVID-19. TCRdb's table, derived via immunoSEQ multiplex PCR, lists solely in-frame clones and lacks some. The sample has 150,000 to 200,000 clones, roughly 83% seen once; the top ten hold roughly 2.9%. The sample comprised peripheral blood. The receptors were gathered from a woman in her fifties or sixties with acute or convalescent COVID-19. The CDR3 runs from the conserved cysteine through the conserved F or W. Fields, in order: V gene, clone size, J gene, D gene, CDR3 protein, CDR3 DNA. The D gene is left open where the match is weak. Not all rows give a size; the values are once, few, many and, for expanded clones, a class.

TRBV4-3	-	TRBJ2-3	TRBD2	CASSQATSGGAGDTQYF	TGCGCCAGCAGCCAGGCTACTAGCGGGGGGGCCGGAGATACGCAGTATTTT
TRBV6-4	many	TRBJ1-1	TRBD1	CASSEEGANAEAFF	TGTGCCAGCAGTGAAGAGGGGGCGAATGCCGAAGCTTTCTTT
TRBV4-3	-	TRBJ1-6	-	CASSQEGGLSNSPLHF	TGCGCCAGCAGCCAAGAAGGGGGTTTAAGCAATTCACCCCTCCACTTT
TRBV27	-	TRBJ2-7	TRBD1	CASSYGTGVYEQYF	TGTGCCAGCAGTTACGGGACAGGGGTCTACGAGCAGTACTTC
TRBV9	-	TRBJ1-5	TRBD1	CASSVDGTDNQPQHF	TGTGCCAGCAGCGTCGACGGGACAGACAATCAGCCCCAGCATTTT
TRBV12-3/TRBV12-4	-	TRBJ1-1	-	CASSTGSEAFF	TGTGCCAGCAGTACAGGGTCTGAAGCTTTCTTT
TRBV11-3	-	TRBJ1-3	TRBD1	CASSTGQDSGNTIYF	TGTGCCAGCAGTACGGGACAGGACTCTGGAAACACCATATATTTT
TRBV7-2	-	TRBJ1-1	TRBD1	CASSLSTGGLNTEAFF	TGTGCCAGCAGCTTAAGCACAGGGGGATTGAACACTGAAGCTTTCTTT
TRBV2	once	TRBJ1-5	-	CASRREWAENQPQHF	TGTGCCAGCAGGAGGGAGTGGGCGGAAAATCAGCCCCAGCATTTT
TRBV10-3	-	TRBJ1-5	TRBD1	CAISGDRGDQPQHF	TGTGCCATCAGTGGGGACAGGGGGGATCAGCCCCAGCATTTT
TRBV11-2	-	TRBJ2-3	-	CASSLGSRATDTQYF	TGTGCCAGCAGCTTAGGGAGCAGGGCCACAGATACGCAGTATTTT
TRBV7-2	-	TRBJ2-5	TRBD2	CASSPRAGGLAETQYF	TGTGCCAGCAGCCCGCGGGCTGGGGGACTAGCGGAGACCCAGTACTTC
TRBV6-5	once	TRBJ1-3	TRBD1	CASKQGYSGNTIYF	TGTGCCAGCAAACAGGGGTACTCTGGAAACACCATATATTTT
TRBV9	-	TRBJ2-1	TRBD1	CASSGGQGWSYNEQFF	TGTGCCAGCAGCGGGGGACAGGGGTGGTCCTACAATGAGCAGTTCTTC
TRBV20-1	-	TRBJ2-7	-	CSASRQGFYEQYF	TGCAGTGCTAGTCGCCAGGGTTTCTACGAGCAGTACTTC
TRBV10-3	-	TRBJ2-1	TRBD2	CAISESLAGGPDNYNEQFF	TGTGCCATCAGTGAGTCGTTAGCGGGGGGCCCCGATAACTACAATGAGCAGTTCTTC
TRBV9	-	TRBJ2-1	TRBD2	CASSQFGGLAFYNEQFF	TGTGCCAGCAGCCAATTCGGGGGACTAGCGTTCTACAATGAGCAGTTCTTC
TRBV2	-	TRBJ2-1	TRBD1	CASSGDRGRNEQFF	TGTGCCAGCAGTGGGGACAGGGGGAGGAATGAGCAGTTCTTC
TRBV12-5	-	TRBJ1-1	TRBD1	CASGLTTGVPTEAFF	TGTGCTAGTGGTTTGACTACAGGGGTTCCCACTGAAGCTTTCTTT
TRBV6-4	-	TRBJ1-4	TRBD1	CASSLTWDSEKLFF	TGTGCCAGCAGTTTGACGTGGGACAGCGAAAAACTGTTTTTT
TRBV6-5	once	TRBJ1-2	-	CASTQAGSLGYGYTF	TGTGCCAGCACGCAGGCAGGCAGTCTTGGCTATGGCTACACCTTC
TRBV13	-	TRBJ1-4	TRBD1	CASSLRTGANEKLFF	TGTGCCAGCAGCTTGCGGACAGGGGCAAATGAAAAACTGTTTTTT
TRBV10-1	few	TRBJ2-3	-	CASSETQGNTQYF	TGCGCCAGCAGTGAGACACAGGGTAATACGCAGTATTTT
TRBV2	-	TRBJ1-6	TRBD1	CASSARTGDSPLHF	TGTGCCAGCAGTGCGAGGACAGGGGATTCACCCCTCCACTTT
TRBV6-1	few	TRBJ1-4	-	CASSELPLGLNEKLFF	TGTGCCAGCAGTGAGCTACCCCTGGGGCTAAATGAAAAACTGTTTTTT
TRBV7-8	-	TRBJ1-5	-	CASSLVGVRSNQPQHF	TGTGCCAGCAGCTTAGTAGGGGTTCGGAGCAATCAGCCCCAGCATTTT
TRBV25-1	-	TRBJ1-5	-	CASRGQNQPQHF	TGTGCCAGCAGGGGGCAGAATCAGCCCCAGCATTTT
TRBV6-2/TRBV6-3	-	TRBJ2-7	-	CASSPAYEQYF	TGTGCCAGCAGTCCCGCCTACGAGCAGTACTTC
TRBV19	few	TRBJ2-2	-	CASSIDLLRQNTGELFF	TGTGCCAGTAGTATAGATCTATTGAGACAGAACACCGGGGAGCTGTTTTTT
TRBV4-3	-	TRBJ1-6	-	CASSQGSYNSPLHF	TGCGCCAGCAGCCAAGGTTCTTATAATTCACCCCTCCACTTT
TRBV5-1	-	TRBJ1-2	-	CASSWGHISYGYTF	TGCGCCAGCAGCTGGGGACACATTTCCTATGGCTACACCTTC
TRBV6-4	many	TRBJ1-2	TRBD1	CASSTGEGGYTF	TGTGCCAGCAGTACAGGGGAAGGTGGCTACACCTTC
TRBV6-2/TRBV6-3	-	TRBJ1-2	-	CASSYGGQRDYGYTF	TGTGCCAGCAGTTACGGGGGACAACGAGACTATGGCTACACCTTC
TRBV3-1/TRBV3-2	few	TRBJ1-1	-	CASTRGGVNTEAFF	TGTGCCAGCACCCGTGGGGGGGTAAACACTGAAGCTTTCTTT
TRBV2	-	TRBJ1-6	-	CASTQGRIGNSPLHF	TGTGCCAGCACGCAGGGGCGTATCGGTAATTCACCCCTCCACTTT
TRBV2	-	TRBJ1-6	TRBD1	CASSEEGTGVSPLHF	TGTGCCAGCAGTGAAGAAGGGACAGGGGTATCACCCCTCCACTTT
TRBV7-2	once	TRBJ1-6	TRBD1	CASSLGPTGGNNSPLHF	TGTGCCAGCAGCTTAGGACCGACAGGGGGCAATAATTCACCCCTCCACTTT
TRBV19	once	TRBJ1-5	-	CASRSRGNSNQPQHF	TGTGCCAGTAGGAGCAGGGGCAATAGCAATCAGCCCCAGCATTTT
TRBV7-2	-	TRBJ2-1	TRBD1	CASSPGDRANEQFF	TGTGCCAGCAGCCCCGGGGACAGGGCCAATGAGCAGTTCTTC
TRBV5-1	-	TRBJ1-3	-	CASSLGQGGNTIYF	TGCGCCAGCAGCTTGGGGCAGGGCGGAAACACCATATATTTT
TRBV29-1	-	TRBJ1-1	TRBD1	CSVGRGLGTEAFF	TGCAGCGTTGGCAGGGGGTTGGGCACTGAAGCTTTCTTT
TRBV20-1	-	TRBJ2-5	-	CSVAQQETQYF	TGCAGTGTTGCTCAGCAAGAGACCCAGTACTTC
TRBV7-2	once	TRBJ2-3	-	CASSLGAGRTDTQYF	TGTGCCAGCAGCTTAGGGGCGGGGCGCACAGATACGCAGTATTTT
TRBV5-4	-	TRBJ2-7	-	CASSFPGDGGTREQYF	TGTGCCAGCAGCTTCCCCGGCGATGGAGGCACTCGCGAGCAGTACTTC
TRBV19	-	TRBJ1-4	-	CASRWQNEKLFF	TGTGCCAGTAGATGGCAGAATGAAAAACTGTTTTTT
TRBV29-1	-	TRBJ1-2	-	CSVEESGAPYGYTF	TGCAGCGTTGAAGAGTCAGGGGCTCCCTATGGCTACACCTTC
TRBV15	-	TRBJ2-7	TRBD1	CATSREQGTHEQYF	TGTGCCACCAGCAGAGAACAGGGGACCCACGAGCAGTACTTC
TRBV19	-	TRBJ2-7	TRBD1	CASSTTGGQYF	TGTGCCAGTAGTACGACAGGGGGGCAGTACTTC
TRBV19	-	TRBJ1-6	-	CATSTDRNSPLHF	TGTGCCACATCGACAGATCGTAATTCACCCCTCCACTTT
TRBV11-2	once	TRBJ2-1	TRBD2	CASSPTRLAGTDEQFF	TGTGCCAGCAGCCCCACGCGACTAGCGGGGACCGATGAGCAGTTCTTC
TRBV11-2	-	TRBJ1-6	TRBD1	CASSLVGQGGSPLHF	TGTGCCAGCAGCTTAGTAGGTCAGGGGGGCTCACCCCTCCACTTT
TRBV5-6	-	TRBJ2-3	TRBD2	CASSFGLAASTDTQYF	TGTGCCAGCAGCTTTGGACTAGCGGCTAGCACAGATACGCAGTATTTT
TRBV4-3	-	TRBJ1-4	-	CASSQAGATNEKLFF	TGCGCCAGCAGCCAAGCGGGGGCAACTAATGAAAAACTGTTTTTT
TRBV7-9	-	TRBJ2-7	TRBD2	CASSSIAGGFYEQYF	TGTGCCAGCAGCTCTATAGCGGGGGGCTTCTACGAGCAGTACTTC
TRBV12-5	-	TRBJ2-5	TRBD1	CASGSGRGRETQYF	TGTGCTAGTGGTTCTGGCAGGGGGCGAGAGACCCAGTACTTC